The 29 T cell receptor beta chains below come from one sample, sequenced in a study of Ad26.COV2.S vaccination and SARS-CoV-2 variants. TCRdb keeps only in-frame clones here, not all; method: immunoSEQ multiplex PCR. The sample records 300,000 to 350,000 clones, 75% to 90% being singletons. The treatment denotes: 19 received Ad26.COV2.S at low or high dose, single or two shots; about five received placebo; per-sample allocation not given. Vaccine and placebo recipients were sampled on day 63 after the first injection. Sequences were derived from peripheral blood, sampled in a trial of Ad26.COV2.S vaccine versus placebo. All receptors come from a person between 18 and 65 years old who received the Ad26.COV2.S COVID-19 vaccine or a placebo.

V and J are TRBV7-3 and TRBJ2-1; D might be TRBD2 (6 bases). CDR3 length: 12 residues. The germline CDR1 and CDR2 sequences are SGHTA and FQGTGA. The V and J ends lost 5 bases and 8 bases respectively, with 10 bases between them. The DNA of the CDR3 is TGTGCCAGCAGCCCGCCGGGGGATGAGCAGTTCTTC. Its protein is CASSPPGDEQFF.

J is TRBJ2-3 and V is TRBV14; no reliable D call. CDR1 is SGHDN and CDR2 is FVKESK in the germline V gene. V was clipped by 0 bases and J by 1 base, with 14 bases between them. The CDR3 consists of 17 residues. In nucleotides, the CDR3 is TGTGCCAGCAGCCAAGATTTTTGGGAAATGGGCACAGATACGCAGTATTTT. It encodes CASSQDFWEMGTDTQYF.

The rearrangement uses TRBV4-3 and TRBJ2-1; 7 bases line up with TRBD2. V trimming: 2 bases; J trimming: 4 bases; junction bases outside the gene matches: 5. The germline V gene encodes CDR1 LGHNA and CDR2 YSLEER. The CDR3 loop spans 15 amino acids. CDR3: CASSQRRELYNEQFF. The DNA of the CDR3 is TGCGCCAGCAGCCAACGGCGGGAGTTATACAATGAGCAGTTCTTC.

This clone was observed a handful of times. This chain links TRBV27 with TRBJ1-1; D not resolved. Germline values: CDR1 MNHEY, CDR2 SMNVEV (reference sequence). The CDR3 runs 14 residues. The V gene lost 3 bases and the J gene lost 1 base, with 9 bases spanning the gap. CDR3 DNA sequence: TGTGCCAGCAGTTTTGGGGATCCGAACACTGAAGCTTTCTTT. As protein: CASSFGDPNTEAFF.

This clone was recorded once. The chain uses TRBV21-1 and TRBJ2-3; no check of the table's D call, TRBD1, against the DNA was made. TRBV21-1 is a recognized pseudogene. The CDR3 covers 17 residues. This CDR3 is CASSGPGPLISTDTQYF. CDR3 coding DNA: TGTGCCAGCAGCGGCCCAGGGCCACTTATTAGCACAGATACGCAGTATTTT.

The V gene is TRBV11-3, the J gene TRBJ2-2, with 8 bases identical to TRBD2. The CDR3 has 16 amino acids. Unmatched junction bases numbered 9, after V lost 0 bases and J lost 9 bases. Germline V CDR1 and CDR2: SGHNT, YENEEA. CDR3 coding DNA: TGTGCCAGCAGCTTAGACGGGAGGGCAGGACGCCGGGAGCTGTTTTTT. As protein: CASSLDGRAGRRELFF.

This chain links TRBV10-2 with TRBJ2-1; the match to TRBD1 covers 9 bases. With 7 bases clipped from V and 7 bases from J, the junction kept 11 bases outside the gene matches. Germline V gene lookup returns CDR1 WSHSY and CDR2 SAAADI. The CDR3 consists of 15 residues. CDR3 sequence reads: CASMRTGAQGNEQFF. CDR3 DNA sequence: TGCGCCAGCATGAGGACAGGGGCCCAAGGAAATGAGCAGTTCTTC.

The chain carries TRBV28 and TRBJ2-4, with D unclear. In germline, CDR1 is MDHEN, CDR2 SYDVKM. V gave up 6 bases and J gave up 4 bases, with 16 bases separating them. The CDR3 is made up of 15 amino acids. CDR3 sequence: CASSSAGEGKNIQYF. The CDR3 nucleotides are TGTGCCAGCAGCTCAGCAGGAGAAGGGAAAAACATTCAGTACTTC.

The rearrangement joins TRBV3-1 (or the pseudogene TRBV3-2) to TRBJ2-1; 12 bases match TRBD2. The junction had 6 bases not matched to a gene; V was cut back by 3 bases and J by 0 bases. The CDR3 totals 18 residues. The germline gives CDR1 LGHDT, CDR2 YNNKEL (reference sequence). The CDR3 DNA follows: TGTGCCAGCAGCCATGGACTAGCGGGGCGGAGCTCCTACAATGAGCAGTTCTTC. Encoded protein: CASSHGLAGRSSYNEQFF.

The chain uses TRBV7-2 and TRBJ2-6; 7 bases are shared with TRBD2. The CDR3 sequence is 14 residues long. Germline CDR1 is SGHTA and CDR2 is FQGNSA. V shed 8 bases and J 2 bases; nucleotides not matched to a gene: 3. The CDR3 here is CASRGSTGANVLTF. The CDR3 coding sequence is TGTGCCAGCCGCGGGAGTACTGGGGCCAACGTCCTGACTTTC.

This clone was recorded once. The V call is TRBV6-5, the J call TRBJ1-4; D unclear. V was cut by 7 bases and J by 5 bases, with 11 bases left in between. The CDR3 is 13 residues long. CDR1 MNHEY and CDR2 SVGAGI come from the germline V gene. The CDR3 DNA is TGTGCCAGCACCTCACTCAGGAATGAAAAACTGTTTTTT. This sequence encodes CASTSLRNEKLFF.

The chain recombines TRBV20-1 with TRBJ2-2; 7 nucleotides agree with TRBD2. This CDR3 has 16 amino acids. The V gene end was trimmed by 3 bases and the J gene end by 0 bases; junction bases not matched to a gene: 7. Per germline, CDR1 DFQATT and CDR2 SNEGSKA (reference sequence). The CDR3 protein is CSASVAGTTNTGELFF. The DNA for the CDR3 is TGCAGTGCTAGTGTGGCGGGGACTACGAACACCGGGGAGCTGTTTTTT.

This chain connects TRBV7-8 to TRBJ1-2, with TRBD1 matching 10 bases. Germline loops: CDR1 SGHVS, CDR2 FQNEAQ. The junction had 11 bases not matched to a gene; V was cut back by 5 bases and J by 5 bases. CDR3 size: 16 residues. The CDR3 region has the DNA TGTGCCAGCAGCCGAGCCGGGACAGGGGTGGGTTATGGCTACACCTTC. Residues: CASSRAGTGVGYGYTF.

The gene calls are TRBV28 and TRBJ2-3; no firm D call. Deletions cut 3 bases from V and 4 bases from J, with 5 bases between. The CDR3 loop spans 12 amino acids. Germline CDR1 reads MDHEN; CDR2 reads SYDVKM. CDR3 sequence (DNA): TGTGCCAGCAGTTTGAAGGCAGATACGCAGTATTTT. It is translated as CASSLKADTQYF.

The chain has TRBV4-3 and TRBJ2-7, with TRBD2 matching 7 bases. This CDR3 spans 16 amino acids. The germline CDR1 and CDR2 sequences are LGHNA and YSLEER. The V and J ends lost 0 bases and 5 bases, in that order; junction bases with no gene match: 10. Here the CDR3 DNA reads TGCGCCAGCAGCCAAGATCTTAGGCTAGCGGACGACGAGCAGTACTTC. It encodes CASSQDLRLADDEQYF.

V is TRBV23-1 and J is TRBJ2-3; 10 bases are shared with TRBD2. TRBV23-1 is flagged as an ORF with uncertain function. V dropped 0 bases and J dropped 3; count of bases not matched to a gene: 24. The CDR3 spans 23 residues. CDR3 in amino acids: CASSQSRRPHKDISGRCTDTQYF. The CDR3 nucleotides read TGCGCCAGCAGTCAATCAAGGAGGCCCCACAAGGATATTAGCGGGAGGTGTACAGATACGCAGTATTTT.

The chain employs TRBV20-1 and TRBJ1-2; D ambiguous. This CDR3 is built from 11 residues. V lost 6 bases to trimming and J lost 5 bases, with 10 bases between them. Germline V lookup: CDR1 DFQATT, CDR2 SNEGSKA (reference sequence). CDR3 nucleotides: TGCAGTGCGTTGGAGGGATATGGCTACACCTTC. Protein product: CSALEGYGYTF.

This sequence joins TRBV12-3 or TRBV12-4 and TRBJ2-1; D is uncertain. V was trimmed by 5 bases and J by 8 bases, leaving 7 bases between them. The CDR3 is 11 residues long. The CDR3 DNA sequence: TGTGCCAGCAGTAGACTCGATGAGCAGTTCTTC. This encodes CASSRLDEQFF.

This chain joins TRBV4-1 and TRBJ2-7; D gene ambiguous. Germline CDR1 is MGHRA and CDR2 is YSYEKL. The CDR3 has 15 residues. Trimming cost V 0 bases and J 2 bases, with 11 bases left between them. CDR3 in DNA: TGCGCCAGCAGCCAAGATCGAACCGTACCCTACGAGCAGTACTTC. It translates to CASSQDRTVPYEQYF.

This clone was detected many times. The chain couples TRBV19 to TRBJ2-7; tentative D call: TRBD1 (6 bases). This CDR3 has 14 amino acids. Germline CDR1 LNHDA, CDR2 SQIVND (reference sequence). V was trimmed by 4 bases and J by 3 bases, leaving 13 bases between them. CDR3 amino acids: CASSKGQSLYEQYF. CDR3 in DNA: TGTGCCAGTAGTAAAGGACAGAGCCTCTACGAGCAGTACTTC.

The rearrangement links TRBV7-9 to TRBJ1-4; 7 nucleotides align to TRBD1. Germline V gene lookup returns CDR1 SEHNR and CDR2 FQNEAQ (reference sequence). The CDR3 sequence is 14 residues long. The trim removed 4 bases at V and 6 bases at J, leaving 5 bases unmatched. CDR3 sequence (DNA): TGTGCCAGCAGCTCCCGACAGGGTGATGAAAAACTGTTTTTT. Translating gives CASSSRQGDEKLFF.

V and J are TRBV5-4 and TRBJ2-1; possibly TRBD1 for D (6 bases). Deletions cut 1 base from V and 0 bases from J, with 14 bases between. CDR1 is SGHNT and CDR2 is YYREEE in the germline V gene (reference sequence). This CDR3 is 17 amino acids long. The DNA of the CDR3 is TGTGCCAGCAGCTTGCCCAGGCAGGGGAGCTCCTACAATGAGCAGTTCTTC. This gives the protein CASSLPRQGSSYNEQFF.

The CDR3 sequence is CASSQASPAYGYTF. The CDR3 coding sequence is TGCGCCAGCAGCCAAGCGTCTCCTGCGTATGGCTACACCTTC. The rearrangement links TRBV4-1 to TRBJ1-2; D call uncertain. In germline, CDR1 is MGHRA, CDR2 YSYEKL. The V gene lost 1 base and the J gene lost 5 bases, with 11 bases spanning the gap. This CDR3 region has 14 residues.

The chain has TRBV27 and TRBJ2-2; D is unclear. The V end lost 2 bases, the J end lost 6 bases, and 4 bases lay between the germline ends. The CDR3 length is 12 residues. Germline V gene lookup returns CDR1 MNHEY and CDR2 SMNVEV (reference sequence). The CDR3 protein is CASSLISGELFF. Written as DNA, the CDR3 is TGTGCCAGCAGTTTAATCTCCGGGGAGCTGTTTTTT.

This chain connects TRBV27 to TRBJ1-1; TRBD1 agrees at 11 bases. J gave up 4 bases and V 5 bases, and 9 bases lay outside the gene matches. Germline CDR1 and CDR2: MNHEY and SMNVEV (reference sequence). The CDR3 contains 16 residues. In nucleotides, the CDR3 is TGTGCCAGCAGTCCCTCCGGGACAGGGGGTTCCACTGAAGCTTTCTTT. As protein: CASSPSGTGGSTEAFF.

The V and J genes are TRBV2 and TRBJ1-2, with D perhaps TRBD1 (6 bases). The CDR3 spans 14 residues. Trimming shortened V by 8 bases and J by 6 bases, and 19 bases separated the two germline ends. Germline V CDR1 and CDR2: SNHLY, FYNNEI. The DNA of the CDR3 is TGTGCCAGCCGGAGAGGAACAGGGAGGAATGGCTACACCTTC. Translated, it gives CASRRGTGRNGYTF.

This chain links TRBV19 with TRBJ2-7, with unresolved D. Trimming pared 6 bases from V and 10 bases from J, leaving 16 bases between. This CDR3 has 12 residues. The V gene's germline CDR1 is LNHDA and CDR2 SQIVND (reference sequence). CDR3 bases: TGTGCCAGTAGACCCAAGACCGGGTTACAGTACTTC. Its protein product is CASRPKTGLQYF.

The chain joins TRBV10-3 to TRBJ2-7, with a possible D match to TRBD2 (5 bases). The CDR3 is 13 amino acids. In germline, CDR1 is ENHRY, CDR2 SYGVKD. Trimming took off 10 bases at V and 1 base at J, with 14 bases between the two ends. DNA of the CDR3: TGTGCCACCTCCGGGCCGGGGTCCTACGAGCAGTACTTC. Its protein is CATSGPGSYEQYF.

The chain uses TRBV7-2 and TRBJ2-5, with 16 bases matching TRBD2. Germline V gives CDR1 SGHTA, CDR2 FQGNSA. The CDR3 runs 17 residues. Trimming cost V 5 bases and J 7 bases; bases outside gene matches: 10. CDR3 in amino acids: CASSLGQGLAGGLTQYF. The CDR3 nucleotides read TGTGCCAGCAGCCTGGGGCAGGGACTAGCGGGGGGGTTGACCCAGTACTTC.